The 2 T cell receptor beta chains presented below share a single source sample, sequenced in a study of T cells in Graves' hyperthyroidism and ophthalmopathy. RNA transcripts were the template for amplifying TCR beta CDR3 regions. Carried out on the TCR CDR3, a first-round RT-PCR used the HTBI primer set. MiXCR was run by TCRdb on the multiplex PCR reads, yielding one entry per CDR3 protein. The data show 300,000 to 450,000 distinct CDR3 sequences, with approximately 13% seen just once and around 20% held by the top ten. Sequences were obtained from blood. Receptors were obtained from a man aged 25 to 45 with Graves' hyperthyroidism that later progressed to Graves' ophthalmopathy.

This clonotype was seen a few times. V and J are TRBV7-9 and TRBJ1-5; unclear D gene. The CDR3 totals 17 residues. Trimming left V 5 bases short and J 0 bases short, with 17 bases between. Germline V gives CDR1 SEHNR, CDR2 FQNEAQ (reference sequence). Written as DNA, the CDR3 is TGTGCCAGCAGCAAGGAGGCCCCGGGTTCTAGCAATCAGCCCCAGCATTTT. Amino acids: CASSKEAPGSSNQPQHF.

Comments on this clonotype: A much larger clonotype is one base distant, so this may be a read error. The CDR3 region is CAGRQVAGGPGGELFF. The CDR3 coding sequence is TGTGCCGGCAGGCAAGTAGCGGGGGGGCCCGGCGGGGAGCTGTTTTTT. The V and J genes are TRBV7-9 and TRBJ2-2; 11 nucleotides agree with TRBD2. Looked up from germline, CDR1 is SEHNR and CDR2 is FQNEAQ (reference sequence). This CDR3 has 16 amino acids.